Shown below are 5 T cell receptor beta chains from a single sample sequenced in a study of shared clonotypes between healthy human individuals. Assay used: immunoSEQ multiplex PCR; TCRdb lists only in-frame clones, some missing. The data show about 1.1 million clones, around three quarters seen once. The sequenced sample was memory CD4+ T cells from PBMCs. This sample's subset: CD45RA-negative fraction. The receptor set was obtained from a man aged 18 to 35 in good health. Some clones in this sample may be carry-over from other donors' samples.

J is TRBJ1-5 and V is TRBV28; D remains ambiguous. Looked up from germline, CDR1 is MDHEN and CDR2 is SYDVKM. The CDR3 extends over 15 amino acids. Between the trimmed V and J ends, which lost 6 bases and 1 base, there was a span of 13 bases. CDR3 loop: CASRPSVGSNQPQHF. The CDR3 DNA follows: TGTGCCAGCAGACCCTCAGTCGGGAGCAATCAGCCCCAGCATTTT.

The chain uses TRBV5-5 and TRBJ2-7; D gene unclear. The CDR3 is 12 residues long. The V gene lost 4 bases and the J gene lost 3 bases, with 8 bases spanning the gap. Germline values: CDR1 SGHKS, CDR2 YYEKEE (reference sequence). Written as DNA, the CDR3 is TGTGCCAGCAGCCCTGATGGCTACGAGCAGTACTTC. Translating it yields CASSPDGYEQYF.

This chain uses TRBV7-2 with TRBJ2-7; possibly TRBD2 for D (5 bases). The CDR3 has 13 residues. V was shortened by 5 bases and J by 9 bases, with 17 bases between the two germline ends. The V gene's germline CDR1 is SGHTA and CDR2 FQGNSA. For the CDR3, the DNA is TGTGCCAGCAGCCCGATGGCCGGGGTAGGGCAGTACTTC. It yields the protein CASSPMAGVGQYF.

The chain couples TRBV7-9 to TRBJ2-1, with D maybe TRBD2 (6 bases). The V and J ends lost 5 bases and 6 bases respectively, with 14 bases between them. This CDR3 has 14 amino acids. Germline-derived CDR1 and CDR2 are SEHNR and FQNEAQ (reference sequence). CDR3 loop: CASSPRGLFNEQFF. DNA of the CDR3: TGTGCCAGCAGCCCCCGGGGACTGTTCAATGAGCAGTTCTTC.

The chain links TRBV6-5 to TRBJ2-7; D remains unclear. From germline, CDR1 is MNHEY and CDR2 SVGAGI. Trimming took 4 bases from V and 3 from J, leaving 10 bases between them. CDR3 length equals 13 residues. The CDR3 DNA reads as TGTGCCAGCAGTTCCTTGTTGATCTACGAGCAGTACTTC. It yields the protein CASSSLLIYEQYF.